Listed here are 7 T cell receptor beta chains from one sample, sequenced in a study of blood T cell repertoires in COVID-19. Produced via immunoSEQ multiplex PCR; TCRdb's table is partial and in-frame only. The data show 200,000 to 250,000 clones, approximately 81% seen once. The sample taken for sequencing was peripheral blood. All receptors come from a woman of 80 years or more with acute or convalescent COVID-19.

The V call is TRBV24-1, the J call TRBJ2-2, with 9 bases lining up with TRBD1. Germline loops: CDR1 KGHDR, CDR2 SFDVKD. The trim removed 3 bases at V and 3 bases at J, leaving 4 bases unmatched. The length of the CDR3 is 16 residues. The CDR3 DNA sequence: TGTGCCACCAGTGATCCCCGGACAGGGGACACCGGGGAGCTGTTTTTT. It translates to CATSDPRTGDTGELFF.

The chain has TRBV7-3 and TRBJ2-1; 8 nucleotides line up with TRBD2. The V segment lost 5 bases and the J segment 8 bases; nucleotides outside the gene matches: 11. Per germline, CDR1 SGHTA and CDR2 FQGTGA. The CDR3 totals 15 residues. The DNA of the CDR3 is TGTGCCAGCAGCCCAGGACTAGCTTTGGGCGATGAGCAGTTCTTC. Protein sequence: CASSPGLALGDEQFF.

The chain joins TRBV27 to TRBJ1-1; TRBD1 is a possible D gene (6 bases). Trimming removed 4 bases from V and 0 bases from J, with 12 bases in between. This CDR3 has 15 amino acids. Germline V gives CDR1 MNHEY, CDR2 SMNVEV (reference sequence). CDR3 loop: CASSSGQKMNTEAFF. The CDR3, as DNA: TGTGCCAGCAGTTCAGGACAGAAGATGAACACTGAAGCTTTCTTT.

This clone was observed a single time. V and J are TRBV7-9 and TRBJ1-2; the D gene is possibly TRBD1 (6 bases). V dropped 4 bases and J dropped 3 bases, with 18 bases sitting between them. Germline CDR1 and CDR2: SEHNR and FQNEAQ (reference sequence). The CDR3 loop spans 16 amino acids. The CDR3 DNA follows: TGTGCCAGCAGCTCCACGGGCGGGGGCGCTCACTATGGCTACACCTTC. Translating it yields CASSSTGGGAHYGYTF.

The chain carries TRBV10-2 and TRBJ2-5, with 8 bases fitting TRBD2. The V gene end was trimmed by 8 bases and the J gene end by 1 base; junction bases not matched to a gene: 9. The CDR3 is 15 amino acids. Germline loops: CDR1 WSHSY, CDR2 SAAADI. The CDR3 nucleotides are TGCGCCAGCCGTCGGGCGGGGGGATTCCAAGAGACCCAGTACTTC. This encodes CASRRAGGFQETQYF.

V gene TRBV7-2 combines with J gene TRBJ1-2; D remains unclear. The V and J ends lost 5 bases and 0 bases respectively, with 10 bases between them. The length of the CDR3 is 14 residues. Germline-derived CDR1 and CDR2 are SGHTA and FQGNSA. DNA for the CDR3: TGTGCCAGCAGCCCTGGGCCAGCTAACTATGGCTACACCTTC. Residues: CASSPGPANYGYTF.

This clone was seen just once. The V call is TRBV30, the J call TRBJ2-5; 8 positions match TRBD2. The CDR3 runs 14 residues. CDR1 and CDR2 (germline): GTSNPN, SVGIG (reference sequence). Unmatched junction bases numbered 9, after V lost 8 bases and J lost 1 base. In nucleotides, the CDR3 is TGTGCCCACGGAGGCGGGGGGCCCCAAGAGACCCAGTACTTC. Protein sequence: CAHGGGGPQETQYF. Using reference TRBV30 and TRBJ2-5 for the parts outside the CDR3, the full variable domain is SQTIHQWPATLVQPVGSPLSLECTVEGTSNPNLYWYRQAAGRGLQLLFYSVGIGQISSEVPQNLSASRPQDRQFILSSKKLLLSDSGFYLCAHGGGGPQETQYFGPGTRLLVL.